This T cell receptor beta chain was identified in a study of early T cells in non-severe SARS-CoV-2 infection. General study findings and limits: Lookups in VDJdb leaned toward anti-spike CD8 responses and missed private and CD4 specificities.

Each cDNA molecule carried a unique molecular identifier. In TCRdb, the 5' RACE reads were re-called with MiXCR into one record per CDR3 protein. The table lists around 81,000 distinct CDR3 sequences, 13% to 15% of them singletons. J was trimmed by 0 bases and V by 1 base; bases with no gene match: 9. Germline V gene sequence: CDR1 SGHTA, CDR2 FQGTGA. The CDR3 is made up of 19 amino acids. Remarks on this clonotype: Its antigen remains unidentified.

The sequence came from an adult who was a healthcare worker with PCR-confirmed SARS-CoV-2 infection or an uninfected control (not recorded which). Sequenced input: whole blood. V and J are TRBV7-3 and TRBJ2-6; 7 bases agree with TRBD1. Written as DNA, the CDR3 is TGTGCCAGCAGCTTAAACGGACAGGCCCCCTACTCTGGGGCCAACGTCCTGACTTTC. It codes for CASSLNGQAPYSGANVLTF.